This TCR beta chain was identified during a study of OX40 agonist ivuxolimab in advanced cancers. In this sample, this clone turned up once. Per germline, CDR1 SEHNR and CDR2 FQNEAQ (reference sequence). Trimming removed 4 bases from V and 15 bases from J; junction bases left unmatched: 9. The CDR3 contains 12 residues. Profiled with immunoSEQ multiplex PCR; TCRdb holds only in-frame clones, not every one. Among 96,000 or so clones, about 80% were seen once, and the ten largest hold roughly 5.8%. This clonotype originated in an adult with an advanced solid tumor such as melanoma, head and neck, liver or kidney cancer. The V gene is TRBV7-9, the J gene TRBJ2-1; 7 nucleotides match TRBD2. The sample in question was CD4+ or CD8+ T cells sorted from blood, obtained in a trial of the OX40 agonist ivuxolimab. The CDR3 DNA is TGTGCCAGCAGCTCGGGGGAGGGTGCTGGGTTCTTC. Its translation is CASSSGEGAGFF.